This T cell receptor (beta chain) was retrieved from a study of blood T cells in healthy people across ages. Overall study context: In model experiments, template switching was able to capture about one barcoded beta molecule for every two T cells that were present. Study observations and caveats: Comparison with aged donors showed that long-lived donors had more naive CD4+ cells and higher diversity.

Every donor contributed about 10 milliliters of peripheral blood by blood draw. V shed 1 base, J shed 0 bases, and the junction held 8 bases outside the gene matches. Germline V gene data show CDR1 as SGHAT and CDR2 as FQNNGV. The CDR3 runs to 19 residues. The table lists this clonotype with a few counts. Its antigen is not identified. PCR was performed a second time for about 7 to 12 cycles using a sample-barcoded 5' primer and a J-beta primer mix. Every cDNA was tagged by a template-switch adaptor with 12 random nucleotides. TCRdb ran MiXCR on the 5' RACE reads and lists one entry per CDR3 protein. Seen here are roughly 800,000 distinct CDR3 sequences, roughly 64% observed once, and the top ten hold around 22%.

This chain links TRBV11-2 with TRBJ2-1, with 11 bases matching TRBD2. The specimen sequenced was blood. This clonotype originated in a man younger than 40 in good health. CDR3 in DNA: TGTGCCAGCAGCTTAGTTAGGGCTAGCGGGGGGCTCTCCTACAATGAGCAGTTCTTC. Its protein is CASSLVRASGGLSYNEQFF.